A selection of T cell receptor beta chains follows, all from one sample in a study of T cell repertoires in cytomegalovirus infection. Their antigen targets remain unknown. Using its own MiXCR run on the reads, TCRdb lists one record per CDR3 protein. The table includes a few hundred thousand distinct CDR3 sequences, 30% to 40% detected once. Sequenced here: cultured PBMCs, sampled from culture after CMV antigen stimulation. The receptor source for this set is a human donor in good health (CMV status not recorded). Some clones in this sample may be carry-over from other donors' samples. Both conserved end residues are part of each CDR3. Each record gives: clone size, J gene, D gene, V gene, CDR3 DNA, CDR3 protein. The D gene is left open where the match is weak. Clone size is given for some rows only: seen once, a few or many times, or a class if the clone is expanded.

abundance: NA
j_gene: TRBJ2-7
d_gene: TRBD1
v_gene: TRBV9
CDR3nt: TGTGCCAGCTCGGGAAGACAGGGGGCCCACTACGAGCAGTACTTC
CDR3aa: CASSGRQGAHYEQYF

abundance: NA
j_gene: TRBJ2-5
d_gene: NA
v_gene: TRBV11-3
CDR3nt: TGTGCCAGCAGCCCCCGATGGGCTAGCAGCCAAGAGACCCAGTACTTC
CDR3aa: CASSPRWASSQETQYF

abundance: NA
j_gene: TRBJ2-2
d_gene: TRBD2
v_gene: TRBV7-8
CDR3nt: TGTGCCAGCAGCCATGGGGTAGCGGGAGTCAACACCGGGGAGCTGTTTTTT
CDR3aa: CASSHGVAGVNTGELFF

abundance: NA
j_gene: TRBJ2-3
d_gene: TRBD1
v_gene: TRBV7-9
CDR3nt: TGTGCCAGCACCACTCCCTGGGGGACAGACACAGATACGCAGTATTTT
CDR3aa: CASTTPWGTDTDTQYF

abundance: NA
j_gene: TRBJ2-3
d_gene: NA
v_gene: TRBV6-2/TRBV6-3
CDR3nt: TGTGCCGGCAGCACGAGACGTTCAGATACGCAGTATTTT
CDR3aa: CAGSTRRSDTQYF

abundance: few
j_gene: TRBJ2-5
d_gene: NA
v_gene: TRBV6-2/TRBV6-3
CDR3nt: TGTGCCAGCAGAGCCGTACAGGGGAGCGGGGAGACCCAGTACTTC
CDR3aa: CASRAVQGSGETQYF

abundance: NA
j_gene: TRBJ2-2
d_gene: NA
v_gene: TRBV7-2
CDR3nt: TGTGCCAGCAGCCAAGGGGCAGCGAACACCGGGGAGCTGTTTTTT
CDR3aa: CASSQGAANTGELFF

abundance: NA
j_gene: TRBJ2-1
d_gene: TRBD2
v_gene: TRBV28
CDR3nt: TGTGCCAGTACTGATTCGGGACTAGGAAACAATGAGCAGTTCTTC
CDR3aa: CASTDSGLGNNEQFF

abundance: many
j_gene: TRBJ1-5
d_gene: NA
v_gene: TRBV28
CDR3nt: TGTGCCAGCAGTGACAATCAGCCCCAGCATTTT
CDR3aa: CASSDNQPQHF

abundance: few
j_gene: TRBJ1-5
d_gene: TRBD1
v_gene: TRBV28
CDR3nt: TGTGCCAGCAGTTTCAGGGGGATGAGTCAGCCCCAGCATTTT
CDR3aa: CASSFRGMSQPQHF

abundance: NA
j_gene: TRBJ2-3
d_gene: NA
v_gene: TRBV7-9
CDR3nt: TGTGCCAGCATCCAATCGACTAGAAATACAGATACGCAGTATTTT
CDR3aa: CASIQSTRNTDTQYF

abundance: NA
j_gene: TRBJ2-3
d_gene: TRBD2
v_gene: TRBV28
CDR3nt: TGTGCCAGCAGTGGCGCGACTAGCGGGAGACATACGCAGTATTTT
CDR3aa: CASSGATSGRHTQYF

abundance: few
j_gene: TRBJ2-3
d_gene: NA
v_gene: TRBV7-9
CDR3nt: TGTGCCAGCAGCGCCGAACGGACCTTTAGCACAGATACGCAGTATTTT
CDR3aa: CASSAERTFSTDTQYF

abundance: NA
j_gene: TRBJ1-6
d_gene: NA
v_gene: TRBV6-5
CDR3nt: TGTGCCAGCAGTTACTCGACCGGGTATAATTCACCCCTCCACTTT
CDR3aa: CASSYSTGYNSPLHF

abundance: NA
j_gene: TRBJ1-5
d_gene: TRBD1
v_gene: TRBV19
CDR3nt: TGTGCCAGTAGTTACATCGGGACAGGGGGCAATCAGCCCCAGCATTTT
CDR3aa: CASSYIGTGGNQPQHF

abundance: NA
j_gene: TRBJ1-5
d_gene: NA
v_gene: TRBV24-1
CDR3nt: TGTGCCACCAGTGGAACCGAGTATAGCAATCAGCCCCAGCATTTT
CDR3aa: CATSGTEYSNQPQHF

abundance: few
j_gene: TRBJ2-2
d_gene: NA
v_gene: TRBV12-3/TRBV12-4
CDR3nt: TGTGCCCTATCAAGTCGAGCGAGCGGGAACACCGGGGAGCTGTTTTTT
CDR3aa: CALSSRASGNTGELFF

abundance: few
j_gene: TRBJ2-5
d_gene: TRBD1
v_gene: TRBV11-2
CDR3nt: TGTGCCAGCAGACCCGGGACAGGGCTCCAAGAGACCCAGTACTTC
CDR3aa: CASRPGTGLQETQYF

abundance: NA
j_gene: TRBJ1-2
d_gene: TRBD1
v_gene: TRBV7-6
CDR3nt: TGTGCCAGCAGCCAGGGGGACTATGGCTACACCTTC
CDR3aa: CASSQGDYGYTF

abundance: NA
j_gene: TRBJ1-3
d_gene: NA
v_gene: TRBV20-1
CDR3nt: TGCAGTGCTAGAGTCCCTCTGACCCAGGCCCAACTAGGAAACACCATATATTTT
CDR3aa: CSARVPLTQAQLGNTIYF

abundance: NA
j_gene: TRBJ1-1
d_gene: NA
v_gene: TRBV5-1
CDR3nt: TGCGCCAGCAGCTTATCAGGACAGAACACTGAAGCTTTCTTT
CDR3aa: CASSLSGQNTEAFF

abundance: few
j_gene: TRBJ1-1
d_gene: NA
v_gene: TRBV6-5
CDR3nt: TGTGCCAGCAGTTACTCCGCGGCCATGAACACTGAAGCTTTCTTT
CDR3aa: CASSYSAAMNTEAFF

abundance: NA
j_gene: TRBJ2-5
d_gene: TRBD1
v_gene: TRBV5-4
CDR3nt: TGTGCCAGCAGCTTACAGGGGGCGTCGGAGACCCAGTACTTC
CDR3aa: CASSLQGASETQYF

abundance: NA
j_gene: TRBJ2-1
d_gene: TRBD2
v_gene: TRBV12-3/TRBV12-4
CDR3nt: TGTGCCAGCAGTTTAGGGGGACTAGCGGGAGGGCCGAATGAGCAGTTCTTC
CDR3aa: CASSLGGLAGGPNEQFF

abundance: few
j_gene: TRBJ2-1
d_gene: NA
v_gene: TRBV25-1
CDR3nt: TGTGCCAGCAGTGCCCGGGAGGGACAGGGAGTGGCTAATGAGCAGTTCTTC
CDR3aa: CASSAREGQGVANEQFF

abundance: NA
j_gene: TRBJ1-1
d_gene: NA
v_gene: TRBV15
CDR3nt: TGTGCCACCAGCAGAAGGGGGTTCACTGAAGCTTTCTTT
CDR3aa: CATSRRGFTEAFF

abundance: NA
j_gene: TRBJ2-3
d_gene: NA
v_gene: TRBV27
CDR3nt: TGTGCCAGCAGTTCGACAGCGTACTCGACAGATACGCAGTATTTT
CDR3aa: CASSSTAYSTDTQYF

abundance: few
j_gene: TRBJ1-5
d_gene: TRBD1
v_gene: TRBV6-2/TRBV6-3
CDR3nt: TGTGCCAGCAGGTGGGACAGGGGCGGTCAGCCCCAGCATTTT
CDR3aa: CASRWDRGGQPQHF

abundance: many
j_gene: TRBJ2-2
d_gene: NA
v_gene: TRBV7-2
CDR3nt: TGTGCCAGCAGCCCTCAATTATTCACCGGGGAGCTGTTTTTT
CDR3aa: CASSPQLFTGELFF

abundance: NA
j_gene: TRBJ1-1
d_gene: NA
v_gene: TRBV19
CDR3nt: TGTGCCAGTAGTATACCCGGGGTGAACACTGAAGCTTTCTTT
CDR3aa: CASSIPGVNTEAFF

abundance: NA
j_gene: TRBJ2-2
d_gene: TRBD2
v_gene: TRBV20-1
CDR3nt: TGCAGTGCTAGAGAGGTAGCGGGAAGGATCGGGGAGCTGTTTTTT
CDR3aa: CSAREVAGRIGELFF

abundance: NA
j_gene: TRBJ2-1
d_gene: NA
v_gene: TRBV7-8
CDR3nt: TGTGCCAGCAGCTTATTTAGGATTACGGCAAACAATGAGCAGTTCTTC
CDR3aa: CASSLFRITANNEQFF

abundance: few
j_gene: TRBJ2-7
d_gene: TRBD2
v_gene: TRBV28
CDR3nt: TGTGCCAGCGGCACAGCATTGACTAGCGGTGACTACGAGCAGTACTTC
CDR3aa: CASGTALTSGDYEQYF

abundance: NA
j_gene: TRBJ2-7
d_gene: NA
v_gene: TRBV6-5
CDR3nt: TGTGCCAGCAGTTACACGTCGGGAGTCAACTACGAGCAGTACTTC
CDR3aa: CASSYTSGVNYEQYF

abundance: NA
j_gene: TRBJ1-1
d_gene: NA
v_gene: TRBV7-9
CDR3nt: TGTGCCAGCAGCTTAGGGGGGGATCGGACTGAAGCTTTCTTT
CDR3aa: CASSLGGDRTEAFF

abundance: few
j_gene: TRBJ1-2
d_gene: TRBD1
v_gene: TRBV29-1
CDR3nt: TGCAGCGTTGACAGGGGGCGGGAAGGCTACACCTTC
CDR3aa: CSVDRGREGYTF

abundance: NA
j_gene: TRBJ2-1
d_gene: NA
v_gene: TRBV29-1
CDR3nt: TGCAGCGTGGATAATGAGCAGTTCTTC
CDR3aa: CSVDNEQFF

abundance: NA
j_gene: TRBJ1-2
d_gene: NA
v_gene: TRBV27
CDR3nt: TGTGCCAGCAGTCCGTCGACAGGTCGATATGGCTACACCTTC
CDR3aa: CASSPSTGRYGYTF

abundance: few
j_gene: TRBJ1-6
d_gene: TRBD1
v_gene: TRBV7-8
CDR3nt: TGTGCCAGCAGCATGACAGGGGGTGGCTCACCCCTCCACTTT
CDR3aa: CASSMTGGGSPLHF

abundance: NA
j_gene: TRBJ2-5
d_gene: TRBD1
v_gene: TRBV6-8
CDR3nt: TGTGCCAGCAGTTACTCGTTCGGGGGACAGGTGACCCAGTACTTC
CDR3aa: CASSYSFGGQVTQYF

abundance: NA
j_gene: TRBJ1-1
d_gene: TRBD1
v_gene: TRBV4-1
CDR3nt: TGCGCCAGCAGCCAACCTTTCAGGACAGGGGGCCTGAACACTGAAGCTTTCTTT
CDR3aa: CASSQPFRTGGLNTEAFF